These 8 T cell receptor beta chains share one sample of origin, sequenced in a study of blood T cell repertoires in COVID-19. Using immunoSEQ multiplex PCR, the repertoire was profiled, and TCRdb retains in-frame clones only, with some absent. This table holds 200,000 to 250,000 clones, about 86% found once. Sequencing was performed on PBMCs or T cells enriched from blood (not recorded which). The receptors were gathered from a woman in her thirties or forties with acute COVID-19.

About this clone itself: This CDR3 is also generated by other DNA sequences in the sample. This chain joins TRBV7-7 and TRBJ2-1, with TRBD2 identical over 9 bases. The CDR3 is made up of 15 amino acids. J gave up 7 bases and V 10 bases, and 14 bases lay outside the gene matches. Germline CDR1 reads SSHAT; CDR2 reads FNYEAQ (reference sequence). DNA for the CDR3: TGTGCCACCTCCTCCGGGACTAGCTCTCGGAATGAGCAGTTCTTC. This encodes CATSSGTSSRNEQFF.

The gene calls are TRBV4-1 and TRBJ2-7; TRBD2 is a possible D gene (6 bases). This CDR3 comprises 16 residues. V gave up 1 base and J gave up 2 bases, with 15 bases separating them. Germline CDR1 is MGHRA and CDR2 is YSYEKL. DNA of the CDR3: TGCGCCAGCAGCCAAGGGGACTCACATAGCGCCTACGAGCAGTACTTC. It encodes CASSQGDSHSAYEQYF.

The chain links TRBV6-5 to TRBJ2-2, with D possibly being TRBD1 (6 bases). The CDR3 is 15 residues long. Germline assignment: CDR1 MNHEY and CDR2 SVGAGI. Trimming stripped 6 bases from V and 0 bases from J, with 11 bases between. Here the CDR3 reads CASRRTEPNTGELFF. CDR3 coding DNA: TGTGCCAGCAGAAGGACAGAGCCGAACACCGGGGAGCTGTTTTTT.

This rearrangement joins TRBV28 to TRBJ2-1, with 9 nucleotides matching TRBD2. J gave up 6 bases and V 8 bases, and 8 bases lay outside the gene matches. The CDR3 spans 14 residues. Germline-derived CDR1 and CDR2 are MDHEN and SYDVKM. CDR3 loop: CASFTGLASNEQFF. The CDR3 DNA is TGTGCCAGCTTTACGGGACTAGCAAGCAATGAGCAGTTCTTC.

The count of this clone is one. This chain links TRBV25-1 with TRBJ2-4, with 8 positions matching TRBD2. The trim removed 0 bases at V and 0 bases at J, leaving 4 bases unmatched. This CDR3 has 17 amino acids. Germline CDR1 is MGHDK and CDR2 is SYGVNS. CDR3 nucleotide sequence: TGTGCCAGCAGTGAATATGCGGGGGGACTAGCCAAAAACATTCAGTACTTC. Its protein is CASSEYAGGLAKNIQYF.

This clone was observed a few times. V is TRBV7-2 and J is TRBJ2-1, with 7 bases fitting TRBD2. The germline gives CDR1 SGHTA, CDR2 FQGNSA. The CDR3 runs 15 residues. The J segment lost 9 bases and the V segment lost 5 bases, leaving 13 bases of the junction unmatched. CDR3 in DNA: TGTGCCAGCAGCGGAGAGGGCGGGAGACTGGGTGAGCAGTTCTTC. Translating it yields CASSGEGGRLGEQFF.

The V and J genes are TRBV11-1 and TRBJ2-7; TRBD2 might be the D (5 bases). V lost 0 bases, J lost 2 bases, and 8 bases lay in between. This CDR3 has 14 residues. CDR1 SGHAT and CDR2 FQDESV come from the germline V gene (reference sequence). CDR3 in amino acids: CASSLAAGAYEQYF. The CDR3 nucleotides are TGTGCCAGCAGCTTAGCGGCGGGCGCCTACGAGCAGTACTTC.

This chain joins TRBV12-5 and TRBJ1-2; 8 nucleotides align to TRBD1. The CDR3 length is 16 residues. Germline trimming cut 6 bases from V and 0 bases from J; bases unmatched to any gene: 9. The germline V gene has CDR1 LGHNT and CDR2 FRNRAP. The CDR3 sequence is CASGGTGLPSNYGYTF. CDR3 coding DNA: TGTGCTAGTGGAGGGACAGGCCTACCTTCTAACTATGGCTACACCTTC.